This paragraph reports one T cell receptor beta chain. Its antigen is still unknown. This sample is part of a study of cytomegalovirus exposure and HLA in healthy donors. Study-wide findings and caveats: Cytomegalovirus-associated status was assigned to some 160 TCR beta chains. Rare TCR sequences dominated, though some public TCRs recurred in many donors.

The donors were members of the approximately 120-subject validation cohort (separate from the approximately 670-subject first cohort). Sequencing was performed with immunoSEQ multiplex PCR; in TCRdb, only in-frame clones are kept and a portion is missing. The table lists approximately 200,000 clones, around four fifths of them singletons. The CDR3 spans 15 residues. Trimming pared 4 bases from V and 3 bases from J, leaving 14 bases between. Per germline, CDR1 SGHDT and CDR2 YYEEEE. The gene calls are TRBV5-6 and TRBJ1-3; D is ambiguous. The TCR was taken from a man younger than 30 in good health and CMV-seropositive. Sample: PBMCs. CDR3 protein: CASSPTGIVGNTIYF. In nucleotides, the CDR3 is TGTGCCAGCAGCCCGACGGGGATTGTTGGAAACACCATATATTTT.